Sequencing of this T cell receptor beta chain was carried out in a study of blood T cell repertoires in COVID-19. Assay used: immunoSEQ multiplex PCR; TCRdb lists only in-frame clones, some missing. This table has more than 70,000 clones, around four fifths appearing once. The CDR3 extends over 14 amino acids. Per the germline V gene, CDR1 is KGHSH and CDR2 is LQKENI. V was pared by 1 base and J by 4 bases, with 10 bases between. This sequence originates from a human donor in a cohort sampled during active COVID-19. Sequencing was done on a sample of peripheral blood. The gene calls are TRBV18 and TRBJ2-5, with D tentatively TRBD1 (7 bases). The CDR3: CASSPHQGGETQYF. CDR3 coding DNA: TGTGCCAGCTCACCACATCAGGGGGGAGAGACCCAGTACTTC. Using reference TRBV18 and TRBJ2-5 for the parts outside the CDR3, the full variable domain is NAGVMQNPRHLVRRRGQEARLRCSPMKGHSHVYWYRQLPEEGLKFMVYLQKENIIDESGMPKERFSAEFPKEGPSILRIQQVVRGDSAAYFCASSPHQGGETQYFGPGTRLLVL.